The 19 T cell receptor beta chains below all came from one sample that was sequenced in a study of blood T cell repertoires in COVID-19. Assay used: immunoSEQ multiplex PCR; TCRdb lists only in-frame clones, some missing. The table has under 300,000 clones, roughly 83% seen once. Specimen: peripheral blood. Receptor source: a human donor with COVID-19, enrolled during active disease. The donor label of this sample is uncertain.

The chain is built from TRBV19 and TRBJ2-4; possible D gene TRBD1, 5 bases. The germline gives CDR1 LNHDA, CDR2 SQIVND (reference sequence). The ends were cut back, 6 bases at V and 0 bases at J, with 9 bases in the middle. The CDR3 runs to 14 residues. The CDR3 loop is CASRTVEAKNIQYF. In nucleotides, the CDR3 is TGTGCCAGTAGGACAGTAGAAGCCAAAAACATTCAGTACTTC.

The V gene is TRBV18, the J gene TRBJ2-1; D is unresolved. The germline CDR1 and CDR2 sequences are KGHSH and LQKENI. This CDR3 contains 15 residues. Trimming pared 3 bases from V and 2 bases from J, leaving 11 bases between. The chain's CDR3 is CASSPLLYTYNEQFF. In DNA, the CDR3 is TGTGCCAGCTCACCCCTCTTATACACCTACAATGAGCAGTTCTTC.

In DNA, the CDR3 is TGTGCCAGCTCAGACACAGGGACCCCGACGGGGGAGCTGTTTTTT. This translates into CASSDTGTPTGELFF. This rearrangement joins TRBV18 to TRBJ2-2, with D maybe TRBD1 (6 bases). The CDR3 is made up of 15 amino acids. The germline CDR1 and CDR2 sequences are KGHSH and LQKENI. The V end lost 5 bases, the J end lost 8 bases, and 18 bases lay between the germline ends.

The CDR3 sequence: CASSDTTVYSNQPQHF. The CDR3 DNA sequence: TGTGCCAGCAGCGACACGACAGTATATAGCAATCAGCCCCAGCATTTT. This chain links TRBV21-1 with TRBJ1-5; TRBD1 is the table's D call and was not checked against the DNA. TRBV21-1 is shown as a pseudogene. This CDR3 is 16 amino acids long.

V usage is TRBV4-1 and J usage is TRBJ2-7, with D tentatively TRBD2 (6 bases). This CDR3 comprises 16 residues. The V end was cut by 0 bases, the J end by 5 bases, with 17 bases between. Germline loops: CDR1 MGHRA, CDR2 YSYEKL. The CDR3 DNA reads TGCGCCAGCAGCCAAGAGCAGCGGGTAGGTCCTGACGAGCAGTACTTC. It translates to CASSQEQRVGPDEQYF.

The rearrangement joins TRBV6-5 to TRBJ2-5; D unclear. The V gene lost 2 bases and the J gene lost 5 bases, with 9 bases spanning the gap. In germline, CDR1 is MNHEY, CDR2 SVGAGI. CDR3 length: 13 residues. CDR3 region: CASSYRSRETQYF. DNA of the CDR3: TGTGCCAGCAGTTACCGGAGCCGGGAGACCCAGTACTTC.

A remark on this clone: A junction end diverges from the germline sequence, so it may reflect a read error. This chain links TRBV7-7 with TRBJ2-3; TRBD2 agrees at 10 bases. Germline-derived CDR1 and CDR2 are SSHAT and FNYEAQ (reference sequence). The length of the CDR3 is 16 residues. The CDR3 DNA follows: TGTGCTAGCAGCTCGGGGACTAGCGACAGCACAGATACGCAGTATTTT. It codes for CASSSGTSDSTDTQYF.

The CDR3 spells CASSQRGSGGSYEQYF. The CDR3 nucleotides read TGTGCCAGCAGCCAACGGGGTAGCGGGGGTTCCTACGAGCAGTACTTC. The V and J genes are TRBV3-1 (or the pseudogene TRBV3-2) and TRBJ2-7; 9 nucleotides match TRBD2. Germline V gene lookup returns CDR1 LGHDT and CDR2 YNNKEL (reference sequence). This CDR3 is 16 amino acids long. Trimming cost V 2 bases and J 1 base; bases outside gene matches: 6.

The CDR3 spells CASSHSDTQYF. DNA for the CDR3: TGTGCCAGCAGCCACTCGGATACGCAGTATTTT. The rearrangement links TRBV7-9 to TRBJ2-3; D is unresolved. Germline assignment: CDR1 SEHNR and CDR2 FQNEAQ (reference sequence). The CDR3 runs to 11 residues. Trimming shortened V by 5 bases and J by 6 bases, and 6 bases separated the two germline ends.

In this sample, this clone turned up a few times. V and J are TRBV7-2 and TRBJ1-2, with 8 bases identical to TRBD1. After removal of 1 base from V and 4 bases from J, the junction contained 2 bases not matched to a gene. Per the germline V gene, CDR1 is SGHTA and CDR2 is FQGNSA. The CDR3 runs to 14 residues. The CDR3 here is CASSLVTGGYGYTF. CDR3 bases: TGTGCCAGCAGCTTAGTCACAGGGGGCTATGGCTACACCTTC.

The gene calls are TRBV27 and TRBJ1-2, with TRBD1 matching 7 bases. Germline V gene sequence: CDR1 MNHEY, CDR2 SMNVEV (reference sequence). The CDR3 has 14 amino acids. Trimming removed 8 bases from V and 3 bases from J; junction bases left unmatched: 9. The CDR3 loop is CASGQAPLDYGYTF. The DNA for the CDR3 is TGTGCCAGCGGACAGGCCCCTCTTGACTATGGCTACACCTTC.

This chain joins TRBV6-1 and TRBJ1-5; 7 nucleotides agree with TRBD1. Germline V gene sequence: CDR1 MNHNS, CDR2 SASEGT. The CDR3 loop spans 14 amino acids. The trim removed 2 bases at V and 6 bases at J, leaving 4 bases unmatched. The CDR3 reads CASSERQGGQPQHF. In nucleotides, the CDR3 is TGTGCCAGCAGTGAACGACAGGGCGGTCAGCCCCAGCATTTT.

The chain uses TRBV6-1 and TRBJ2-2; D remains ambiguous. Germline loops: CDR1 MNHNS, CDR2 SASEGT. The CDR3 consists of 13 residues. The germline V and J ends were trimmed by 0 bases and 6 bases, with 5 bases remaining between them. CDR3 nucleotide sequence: TGTGCCAGCAGTGAAGCCGGTGCCGGGGAGCTGTTTTTT. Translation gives CASSEAGAGELFF.

The CDR3 nucleotides are TGTGCCTGGACTAGCGGGATGACAGATACGCAGTATTTT. Protein: CAWTSGMTDTQYF. The V and J genes are TRBV30 and TRBJ2-3, with 9 bases lining up with TRBD2. The CDR3 is 13 residues long. Germline CDR1 and CDR2: GTSNPN and SVGIG (reference sequence). V lost 4 bases and J lost 3; bases outside the gene matches: 2. The entire variable domain, with the rest obtained from reference TRBV30 and TRBJ2-3, is as follows: SQTIHQWPATLVQPVGSPLSLECTVEGTSNPNLYWYRQAAGRGLQLLFYSVGIGQISSEVPQNLSASRPQDRQFILSSKKLLLSDSGFYLCAWTSGMTDTQYFGPGTRLTVL.

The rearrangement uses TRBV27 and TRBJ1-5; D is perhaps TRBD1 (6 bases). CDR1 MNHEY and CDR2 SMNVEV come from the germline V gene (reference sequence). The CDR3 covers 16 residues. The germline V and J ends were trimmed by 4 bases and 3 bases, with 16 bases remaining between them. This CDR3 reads CASSSEQGDINQPQHF. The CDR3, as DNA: TGTGCCAGCAGTTCCGAACAAGGGGACATCAATCAGCCCCAGCATTTT.

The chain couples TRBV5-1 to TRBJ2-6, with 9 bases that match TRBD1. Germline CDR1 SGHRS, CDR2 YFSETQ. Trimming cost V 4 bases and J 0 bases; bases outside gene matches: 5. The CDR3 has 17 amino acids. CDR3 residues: CASSPGQGTSGANVLTF. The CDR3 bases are TGCGCCAGCAGCCCGGGACAGGGTACCTCTGGGGCCAACGTCCTGACTTTC.

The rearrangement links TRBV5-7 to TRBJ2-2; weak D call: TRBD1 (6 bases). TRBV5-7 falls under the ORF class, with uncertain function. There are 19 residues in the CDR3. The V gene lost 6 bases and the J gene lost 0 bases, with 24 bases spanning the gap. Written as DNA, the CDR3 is TGTGCCAGCAAGCCTTGGGACATCCCGATAGATGCGAACACCGGGGAGCTGTTTTTT. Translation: CASKPWDIPIDANTGELFF.

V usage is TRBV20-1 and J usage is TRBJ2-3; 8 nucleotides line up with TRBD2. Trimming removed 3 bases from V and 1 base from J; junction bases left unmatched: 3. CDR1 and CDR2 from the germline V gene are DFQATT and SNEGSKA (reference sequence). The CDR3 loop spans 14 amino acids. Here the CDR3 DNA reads TGCAGTGCTAGTCGCGGGAGGCGCACAGATACGCAGTATTTT. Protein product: CSASRGRRTDTQYF.

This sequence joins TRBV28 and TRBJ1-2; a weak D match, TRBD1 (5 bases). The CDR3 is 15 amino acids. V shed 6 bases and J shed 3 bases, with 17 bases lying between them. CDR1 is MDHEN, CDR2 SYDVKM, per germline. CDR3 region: CASSQSGGRDYGYTF. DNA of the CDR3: TGTGCCAGCAGCCAAAGTGGGGGGAGGGACTATGGCTACACCTTC.